This entry is about one T cell receptor (beta chain). Its matching antigen is unknown. The data derive from a study of blood T cells in healthy people across ages. Each donor had roughly 10 milliliters of peripheral blood drawn. V lost 5 bases and J 4 bases, leaving 11 bases between the germline ends. This CDR3 is 13 amino acids long. A second about 6 to 11 cycle PCR used barcoded and J-beta primers. TCRdb independently ran MiXCR on the 5' RACE reads; one entry per CDR3 protein. Of roughly 730,000 distinct CDR3 sequences in the sample, roughly three fifths were seen once. Study-wide findings and caveats: The study found TCR beta diversity correlated strongly with naive T cell percentage.

J is TRBJ2-5 and V is TRBV12-3 or TRBV12-4, with no clear D. Sequenced material: blood. This TCR was sampled from a man in his forties in good health. The CDR3: CASSLGPTETQYF. The CDR3 DNA is TGTGCCAGCAGTCTGGGTCCCACAGAGACCCAGTACTTC.